The rows below give T cell receptor beta chains drawn from one sample of a study of glioma-infiltrating T cells. TCRdb independently ran MiXCR on the multiplex PCR reads; one entry per CDR3 protein. Here the sample spans about 140,000 distinct CDR3 sequences, roughly two fifths being singletons. Material for sequencing was glioma tissue, nonneoplastic brain tissue, or PBMCs (not recorded which). The source is a human donor with low-grade glioma or glioblastoma, undergoing nonglioma brain surgery, or in good health (not recorded which). Each CDR3 is given with its conserved first and last residue. The D gene is left open where the match is weak. For some rows the clone size is stated as once, few or many, or as a class when expanded; others skip it.

TRBJ1-2	TRBV28	.	.	TGTGCCAGCAGTACCTACCAGGGGCCGAGGGGCTACACCTTC	CASSTYQGPRGYTF
TRBJ2-7	TRBV4-1	.	few	TGCGCCAGCAGCCAAACCAGCCAACCCCCCTACGAGCAGTACTTC	CASSQTSQPPYEQYF
TRBJ2-3	TRBV4-1	TRBD1	few	TGCGCCAGCAGCCAAGGACAGGGTCCAGATACGCAGTATTTT	CASSQGQGPDTQYF
TRBJ2-3	TRBV20-1	.	few	TGCAGTGCTAGGCGGACTCCCGATAACACAGATACGCAGTATTTT	CSARRTPDNTDTQYF
TRBJ2-4	TRBV6-6	TRBD1	.	TGTGCCAGCAGTTACAGGACAGGACATCTAGCCAAAAACATTCAGTACTTC	CASSYRTGHLAKNIQYF
TRBJ1-1	TRBV7-2	.	.	TGTGCCAGCAGCTCCGACAGATCTGAAGCTTTCTTT	CASSSDRSEAFF
TRBJ2-5	TRBV4-1	.	few	TGCGCCAGCAGCCAAGATTTGGGCCCGTGGGCAGAGACCCAGTACTTC	CASSQDLGPWAETQYF
TRBJ2-3	TRBV10-1	.	few	TGCGCCAGCAGTGACCCCACAAGCACAGATACGCAGTATTTT	CASSDPTSTDTQYF
TRBJ2-1	TRBV6-1	.	few	TGTGCCAGCAGTCCGGGATTCTCCTACAATGAGCAGTTCTTC	CASSPGFSYNEQFF
TRBJ2-7	TRBV20-1	.	few	TGCAGTGCTAGAGCAGGATGGGGCGAGCAGTACTTC	CSARAGWGEQYF
TRBJ1-6	TRBV27	.	few	TGTGCCAGCAGTTTAATCGGGATCCTCGGTAATTCACCCCTCCACTTT	CASSLIGILGNSPLHF
TRBJ2-2	TRBV27	.	few	TGTGCCAGTAAACTAGAGTTCTCCGGGGAGCTGTTTTTT	CASKLEFSGELFF
TRBJ2-7	TRBV20-1	.	.	TGCAGTGCTAGCCCAGGGCAGGGCTACGAGCAGTACTTC	CSASPGQGYEQYF
TRBJ1-2	TRBV6-1	.	.	TGTGCCAGCAGTGAATCAGCAGGGGTCGGAGGCACCTTC	CASSESAGVGGTF
TRBJ1-1	TRBV5-4	.	.	TGTGCCAGCAGCTTACCAACATACACTGAAGCTTTCTTT	CASSLPTYTEAFF
TRBJ1-1	TRBV6-5	.	.	TGTGCCGCGCTATCGCAGTGGGGGCTGACTTTCTTT	CAALSQWGLTFF
TRBJ2-2	TRBV28	.	.	TGTGCCAGCCGATATTGGACTATCGCGAACACCGGGGAGCTGTTTTTT	CASRYWTIANTGELFF
TRBJ2-3	TRBV7-2	TRBD2	few	TGTGCCAGCAGCTTAAGACTAGCGGGGTTCTCAGATACGCAGTATTTT	CASSLRLAGFSDTQYF
TRBJ1-5	TRBV12-3/TRBV12-4	TRBD1	.	TGTGCCAGCAGTAGGACAGGGGCAGGGGAGCCCCAGCATTTT	CASSRTGAGEPQHF
TRBJ1-2	TRBV24-1	.	.	TGTGCCACCAGTGATTACTATTGCTACACCTTC	CATSDYYCYTF
TRBJ2-5	TRBV29-1	.	.	TGCAGCGCCCAGTTGGAGACCCAGTACTTC	CSAQLETQYF
TRBJ2-6	TRBV29-1	.	.	TGCAGCGCTACAGGGTTGGTTTCTGGGGCCAACGTCCTGACTTTC	CSATGLVSGANVLTF
TRBJ1-1	TRBV2	.	many	TGTGCCAGCAGCGTACAGCGGACTGAAGCTTTCTTT	CASSVQRTEAFF
TRBJ2-5	TRBV6-1	TRBD1	few	TGTGCCAGCAGTAGGACAGGCCAAGAGACCCAGTACTTC	CASSRTGQETQYF
TRBJ2-7	TRBV4-3	.	few	TGCGCCAGCAGCCAAGAGCCAGGTTCCTACGAGCAGTACTTC	CASSQEPGSYEQYF
TRBJ2-1	TRBV20-1	TRBD2	few	TGCAGTGCTTCGGGACTAGCGGGAGGAGTGGGGTACAATGAGCAGTTCTTC	CSASGLAGGVGYNEQFF
TRBJ2-1	TRBV2	TRBD1	.	TGTGCCACCCACCGGGACAGGGTATGGAATGAGCAGTTCTTC	CATHRDRVWNEQFF
TRBJ1-2	TRBV28	.	.	TGTGCCAGCAAGGGGACACTGAACTATGGCTACACCTTC	CASKGTLNYGYTF
TRBJ1-1	TRBV20-1	TRBD1	many	TGCAGTGCTTCGACAGGGCTGAACACTGAAGCTTTCTTT	CSASTGLNTEAFF
TRBJ2-3	TRBV7-2	.	few	TGTGCCAGCAGCCCAGCGCGACGCAATACAGATACGCAGTATTTT	CASSPARRNTDTQYF
TRBJ2-5	TRBV6-1	.	many	TGTGCCAGCGAGGGTGGAAACCAAGAGACCCAGTACTTC	CASEGGNQETQYF
TRBJ2-7	TRBV7-2	.	many	TGTGCCAGCAGCTTAGAGGGGGTTACCTACGAGCAGTACTTC	CASSLEGVTYEQYF
TRBJ2-7	TRBV28	TRBD1	few	TGTGCCAGCAGTGTACCGGGACAGACAATGTTCTACGAGCAGTACTTC	CASSVPGQTMFYEQYF
TRBJ1-5	TRBV4-1	TRBD1	.	TGCGCCAGCAGCCAAGATGACAGGGAGGACCAGCCCCAGCATTTT	CASSQDDREDQPQHF
TRBJ1-5	TRBV6-1	TRBD1	many	TGTGCCAGCAGAGGACAGGGTAATCAGCCCCAGCATTTT	CASRGQGNQPQHF
TRBJ1-1	TRBV12-3/TRBV12-4	.	.	TGTGCCAGCTTGATGATGGGGGTTTCCACTGAAGCTTTCTTT	CASLMMGVSTEAFF
TRBJ2-5	TRBV7-2	TRBD2	few	TGTGCCAGCAGCTTAGTTTCGCTAGCGGGAAACCAAGAGACCCAGTACTTC	CASSLVSLAGNQETQYF
TRBJ1-2	TRBV2	.	.	TGTGCCAGCAGTGGTGACGGCTATGGCTACACCTTC	CASSGDGYGYTF
TRBJ2-7	TRBV2	TRBD1	.	TGTGCCAGCAGTTACCGGGGACAGCTCTACGAGCAGTACTTC	CASSYRGQLYEQYF
TRBJ1-1	TRBV2	.	.	TGTGCCAGCAGCGCGGAAAGGGGAGCTGAAGCTTTCTTT	CASSAERGAEAFF
TRBJ2-7	TRBV3-1	.	.	TGTGCCAGCAGCCAAGAGCTGGCCCCCACCTACGAGCAGTACTTC	CASSQELAPTYEQYF